The present T cell receptor beta chain was sequenced within a study of response to subunit inactivated influenza vaccine. Germline loops: CDR1 SGHVS, CDR2 FQNEAQ. Deletions cut 5 bases from V and 8 bases from J, with 15 bases between. The CDR3 runs to 13 residues. TCRdb re-called the RT-PCR reads through MiXCR, storing one row per CDR3 protein. The table has about 570,000 distinct CDR3 sequences, roughly 12% seen once; the top ten hold roughly 9.6%. In addition, the sample was reused for a study of T cells expressing NK-cell markers. That report notes: With UMIs, 5'RACE template switching was used to make TCR beta cDNA. Seropositivity for HCMV was found in seven of the eight sequenced donors, with one seronegative. With an anti-gamma-delta TCR antibody, sorting in several experiments was kept to alpha-beta TCR T cells. The CD3+CD56-NKG2C+ fraction of a few donors was likewise dominated by these clonotypes. Expanded NKG2C+ T cell clones were not confirmed as HCMV-specific.

The sample was PBMCs from blood, taken on the day of vaccination. The chain is built from TRBV7-8 and TRBJ1-2, with a weak D call TRBD1 (6 bases). The sequence derives from a man aged 50 or older who received an inactivated influenza vaccine. CDR3 residues: CASSPRGWDGYTF. The CDR3, as DNA: TGTGCCAGCAGCCCAAGGGGGTGGGACGGCTACACCTTC.